This is a list of T cell receptor beta chains from one sample in a study of blood T cell repertoires in COVID-19. Clones were sequenced by immunoSEQ multiplex PCR, and TCRdb holds only the in-frame ones, with some missing. The sample holds about 100,000 clones; 85% to 90% are singletons and the top ten take 4% to 6%. Sample: peripheral blood. These receptors were obtained from a human donor in a cohort sampled during active COVID-19. Both conserved end residues are part of each CDR3. The D gene is left open where the match is weak. The size entry is marked missing in some rows and otherwise reads once, few, many or a size class.

>TRBV2|TRBD1|TRBJ1-5|NA
CASSPDRGNQPQHF
TGTGCCAGCAGTCCCGACAGGGGCAATCAGCCCCAGCATTTT
>TRBV7-9|TRBD1|TRBJ2-1|NA
CASSLGQGGGEQFF
TGTGCCAGCAGCTTAGGACAGGGTGGGGGTGAGCAGTTCTTC
>TRBV28|NA|TRBJ1-6|NA
CASSLWAGLQDSPLHF
TGTGCCAGCAGTTTATGGGCAGGCCTCCAGGATTCACCCCTCCACTTT
>TRBV14|NA|TRBJ2-1|NA
CASSRRLGGDWNEQFF
TGTGCCAGCAGCCGGAGGTTAGGCGGGGATTGGAATGAGCAGTTCTTC
>TRBV24-1|TRBD1|TRBJ2-7|NA
CATSDAHRGLEQYF
TGTGCCACCAGTGATGCCCACAGGGGGCTCGAGCAGTACTTC
>TRBV3-1/TRBV3-2|TRBD2|TRBJ2-4|NA
CASSQVLSGKVGNIQYF
TGTGCCAGCAGCCAAGTATTAAGCGGGAAAGTAGGAAACATTCAGTACTTC
>TRBV2|TRBD1|TRBJ2-2|NA
CASIPLRQGRTGELFF
TGTGCCAGCATCCCGCTTCGACAGGGGCGGACCGGGGAGCTGTTTTTT
>TRBV19|NA|TRBJ1-4|NA
CASSIGRRGNEKLFF
TGTGCCAGTAGTATAGGTCGCAGGGGAAATGAAAAACTGTTTTTT
>TRBV12-5|TRBD1|TRBJ2-2|NA
CASGLVLWDREFLTGELFF
TGTGCTAGTGGTTTGGTACTCTGGGACAGGGAATTTCTGACCGGGGAGCTGTTTTTT
>TRBV11-2|NA|TRBJ1-2|once
CASSSYYGYTF
TGTGCCAGCAGCTCGTACTATGGCTACACCTTC
>TRBV6-5|NA|TRBJ2-7|NA
CASRYAGAYEQYF
TGTGCCAGCAGATACGCAGGGGCCTACGAGCAGTACTTC
>TRBV6-6|NA|TRBJ2-3|NA
CASQQGPDTQYF
TGTGCCAGCCAGCAGGGCCCAGATACGCAGTATTTT
>TRBV10-3|TRBD1|TRBJ1-5|NA
CAISNTGANQPQHF
TGTGCCATCAGCAATACAGGGGCCAATCAGCCCCAGCATTTT
>TRBV6-5|TRBD1|TRBJ2-2|NA
CASSSHLQGSGELFF
TGTGCCAGCAGCTCTCACCTACAGGGGTCCGGGGAGCTGTTTTTT
>TRBV5-6|TRBD1|TRBJ2-7|NA
CASSFGTGLSEQYF
TGTGCCAGCAGCTTCGGGACAGGGTTGAGCGAGCAGTACTTC
>TRBV28|NA|TRBJ2-2|NA
CASSPRQGGTGELFF
TGTGCCAGCAGTCCCCGACAGGGAGGCACCGGGGAGCTGTTTTTT
>TRBV10-1|TRBD2|TRBJ2-1|NA
CASARTLAGKNEQFF
TGCGCCAGCGCCCGGACACTAGCGGGAAAGAATGAGCAGTTCTTC
>TRBV7-8|TRBD2|TRBJ2-3|NA
CASSLAPSGVADTQYF
TGTGCCAGCAGCTTAGCGCCCAGCGGGGTAGCAGATACGCAGTATTTT
>TRBV27|NA|TRBJ1-3|NA
CASSTQGFTGNTIYF
TGTGCCAGCAGTACCCAGGGATTTACTGGAAACACCATATATTTT
>TRBV28|TRBD2|TRBJ2-5|NA
CASSWGWEGGARETQYF
TGTGCCAGCAGTTGGGGGTGGGAGGGAGGAGCAAGAGAGACCCAGTACTTC
>TRBV9|NA|TRBJ2-6|NA
CARRLGANVLTF
TGTGCCAGGCGCTTAGGGGCCAACGTCCTGACTTTC
>TRBV15|NA|TRBJ2-7|few
CATSTYHYEQYF
TGTGCCACCAGCACCTACCACTACGAGCAGTACTTC
>TRBV7-2|NA|TRBJ2-2|NA
CASSHQDKHFTRGELFF
TGTGCCAGCAGCCACCAGGACAAACATTTTACTCGCGGGGAGCTGTTTTTT
>TRBV7-3|TRBD1|TRBJ2-2|NA
CASSLAGTGSTGELFF
TGTGCCAGCAGCTTAGCCGGGACAGGGAGCACCGGGGAGCTGTTTTTT
>TRBV4-2|NA|TRBJ2-5|NA
CASSPYTGGSTQYF
TGTGCCAGCAGCCCCTACACTGGGGGCTCTACCCAGTACTTC
>TRBV19|TRBD2|TRBJ2-2|once
CASRQSGSGTGELFF
TGTGCCAGTAGACAAAGCGGGAGCGGGACCGGGGAGCTGTTTTTT
>TRBV7-9|TRBD1|TRBJ2-7|NA
CASSSLETGDEQYF
TGTGCCAGCAGCTCACTAGAGACAGGGGACGAGCAGTACTTC
>TRBV6-5|NA|TRBJ1-4|NA
CASSPGGRSNEKLFF
TGTGCCAGCAGCCCGGGGGGCAGGTCTAATGAAAAACTGTTTTTT
>TRBV4-2|TRBD1|TRBJ1-3|NA
CASSPSDRGSGNTIYF
TGTGCCAGCAGCCCGTCGGACAGGGGTTCTGGAAACACCATATATTTT
>TRBV27|TRBD1|TRBJ2-7|NA
CASSTGQDPHEQYF
TGTGCCAGCAGCACGGGACAGGACCCCCACGAGCAGTACTTC
>TRBV28|TRBD1|TRBJ1-3|once
CATTIRQGSYTIYF
TGTGCCACCACTATCCGACAGGGGTCATACACCATATATTTT
>TRBV4-1|TRBD2|TRBJ2-5|NA
CASSQDYGGTQETQYF
TGCGCCAGCAGCCAAGATTACGGGGGGACTCAAGAGACCCAGTACTTC
>TRBV28|TRBD1|TRBJ2-2|few
CASSLYGQGLGGELFF
TGTGCCAGCAGTTTATACGGACAGGGATTAGGCGGGGAGCTGTTTTTT
>TRBV27|NA|TRBJ1-1|NA
CASSLSSYTEAFF
TGTGCCAGCAGTTTATCTAGTTACACTGAAGCTTTCTTT
>TRBV5-1|NA|TRBJ1-1|once
CASSGGAGVYTEAFF
TGCGCCAGCAGCGGCGGGGCGGGGGTGTACACTGAAGCTTTCTTT
>TRBV11-2|NA|TRBJ2-7|NA
CASSLSGKNSYEQYF
TGTGCCAGCAGCTTAAGCGGAAAAAACTCCTACGAGCAGTACTTC
>TRBV6-5|NA|TRBJ2-7|NA
CASNPTQAEQYF
TGTGCCAGCAACCCCACACAGGCCGAGCAGTACTTC
>TRBV7-2|TRBD1|TRBJ1-2|NA
CASSLDRQGSNYGYTF
TGTGCCAGCAGCTTAGATCGACAGGGCTCTAACTATGGCTACACCTTC
>TRBV5-3|NA|TRBJ2-7|few
CARSLVGGSYEQYF
TGTGCCAGAAGCTTGGTGGGGGGCTCCTACGAGCAGTACTTC
>TRBV4-1|NA|TRBJ2-1|NA
CASSRPLQGGEQFF
TGCGCCAGCAGCCGCCCGTTACAGGGCGGAGAGCAGTTCTTC
>TRBV19|NA|TRBJ1-2|NA
CASSISWGLDTKKDGYTF
TGTGCCAGTAGTATATCCTGGGGACTTGACACTAAGAAAGATGGCTACACCTTC
>TRBV7-3|NA|TRBJ2-2|NA
CASSLKTDYTGELFF
TGTGCCAGCAGCTTGAAGACAGATTACACCGGGGAGCTGTTTTTT
>TRBV6-4|NA|TRBJ2-5|NA
CASSTTPRGSQETQYF
TGTGCCAGCAGTACTACTCCCAGGGGTTCCCAAGAGACCCAGTACTTC
>TRBV2|NA|TRBJ1-5|NA
CASSYPVGGYSNQPQHF
TGTGCCAGCAGTTACCCGGTGGGGGGATATAGCAATCAGCCCCAGCATTTT
>TRBV9|NA|TRBJ1-3|NA
CASSPRHLPSGNTIYF
TGTGCCAGCAGCCCTCGCCACTTGCCCTCTGGAAACACCATATATTTT
>TRBV7-9|TRBD2|TRBJ2-7|many
CASSLERGLRKEQYF
TGTGCCAGCAGCTTAGAGCGGGGGCTCAGGAAAGAGCAGTACTTC
>TRBV5-6|NA|TRBJ1-6|NA
CASSLFLQGLFNSPLHF
TGTGCCAGCAGCTTGTTTCTGCAGGGGTTGTTCAATTCACCCCTCCACTTT
>TRBV29-1|TRBD2|TRBJ2-3|NA
CSVAVLAGVGDTQYF
TGCAGCGTTGCGGTACTAGCGGGAGTGGGGGATACGCAGTATTTT
>TRBV27|TRBD1|TRBJ2-7|NA
CASSSGTGRNYEQYF
TGTGCCAGCAGCTCCGGGACAGGGCGAAACTACGAGCAGTACTTC
>TRBV21-1|NA|TRBJ1-1|NA
CASSTKEGLGEAFF
TGTGCCAGCAGCACGAAGGAGGGGCTCGGTGAAGCTTTCTTT
>TRBV19|NA|TRBJ2-1|once
CASRQENEQFF
TGTGCCAGCAGACAGGAGAATGAGCAGTTCTTC
>TRBV2|TRBD2|TRBJ2-3|NA
CAGGVSGRSDTQYF
TGTGCCGGAGGAGTTAGCGGGAGATCAGATACGCAGTATTTT